This T cell receptor (beta chain) comes out of a study of metastatic and nonmetastatic thyroid tumors (dated by TCRdb to about 2020). Background for the entire study: Repertoires from peripheral blood and from tumor or nodule tissue samples of malignant and benign thyroid patients were compared.

As concerns this clone: Which antigen it targets is not known. One junction end disagrees with the germline gene, perhaps due to a read error.

No patient had received any treatment before thyroid surgery. Patient clinical samples collected from about 2012 to 2018 were retrospectively analysed using T-cell receptor beta sequencing. Summary of the overall study and its limitations: TCR beta diversity was reported as significantly higher in malignant tumors than in benign nodules, in both blood and tumor samples.

The library relied on PCR. The instrument was an Illumina HiSeq 4000. High-throughput sequencing was used to profile the TCR beta-chain CDR3 region of each patient. Turning to the authors' computational methods: A classifier to discriminate distant-metastatic papillary thyroid cancer patients was built from CDR3 differences across clinicopathological groups. The Shannon index was used to assess repertoire diversity, and the Morisita-Horn index was used to assess tumor-blood repertoire similarity. TCRdb redid the processing of the public reads, applying fastp at Q25 and MiXCR, and retained in-frame beta chains. For this entry, the V and J calls and clone size follow TCRdb and not the study's own pipeline. In this sample the table shows 20,000 to 25,000 clones, 20% of which occur a single time. Roughly 4.4% of the sample goes to the ten largest clones. Taken from the germline V gene, the CDR1 and CDR2 loops are MDHEN and SYDVKM. The CDR3 spans 12 residues, from the cysteine through the phenylalanine. CDR3 DNA only is kept here, 36 bases in frame from base 1.

The rearrangement joined TRBV28 to TRBJ2-7, with no reliable assignment of the D segment. This TCR was recovered from a female donor with papillary thyroid cancer or a benign thyroid nodule (not recorded which). Some clones in this sample may be carry-over from other donors' samples. The sample was adjacent normal tissue. In nucleotide form, the sequence is TGTGACAGCAGTCTCGAAAGTACCCTGGCGTACTTC. Its translation reads: CDSSLESTLAYF.